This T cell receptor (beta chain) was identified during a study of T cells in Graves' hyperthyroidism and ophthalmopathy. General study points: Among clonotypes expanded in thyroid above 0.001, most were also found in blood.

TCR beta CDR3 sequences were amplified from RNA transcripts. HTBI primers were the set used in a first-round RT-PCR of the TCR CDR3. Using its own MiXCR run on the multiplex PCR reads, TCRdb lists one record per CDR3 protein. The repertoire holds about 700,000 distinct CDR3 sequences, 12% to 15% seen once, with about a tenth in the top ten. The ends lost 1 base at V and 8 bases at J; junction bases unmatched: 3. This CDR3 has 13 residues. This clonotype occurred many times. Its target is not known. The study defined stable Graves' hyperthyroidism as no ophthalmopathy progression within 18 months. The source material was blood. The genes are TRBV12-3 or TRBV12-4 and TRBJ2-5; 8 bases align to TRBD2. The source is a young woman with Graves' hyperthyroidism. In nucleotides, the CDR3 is TGTGCCAGCAGTTTAGTGGGGACTAGAACCCAGTACTTC. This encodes CASSLVGTRTQYF.